Below, one T cell receptor beta chain is given with its context. Germline loops: CDR1 SQVTM, CDR2 ANQGSEA. This CDR3 comprises 11 residues. The V end lost 7 bases, the J end lost 0 bases, and 7 bases lay between the germline ends. These data come from a study of cytotoxic CD8 clonotypes in ibrutinib-treated CLL. Background on the study: By median roughly 69 months, 12 had progressed and around 14 stayed remitted; responses had been 2 complete and 24 partial.

Data came from immunoSEQ multiplex PCR; TCRdb stores just in-frame clones and leaves some out. Among 300,000 to 350,000 clones, around four fifths were seen once, and the ten largest hold 6.5% to 8.5%. This rearrangement joins TRBV29-1 to TRBJ2-7; no clear D. The starting material was PBMCs, obtained before ibrutinib treatment. The source is a human donor with chronic lymphocytic leukemia. CDR3 in amino acids: CSASSSYEQYF. CDR3 nucleotide sequence: TGCAGCGCCTCTAGCTCCTACGAGCAGTACTTC.